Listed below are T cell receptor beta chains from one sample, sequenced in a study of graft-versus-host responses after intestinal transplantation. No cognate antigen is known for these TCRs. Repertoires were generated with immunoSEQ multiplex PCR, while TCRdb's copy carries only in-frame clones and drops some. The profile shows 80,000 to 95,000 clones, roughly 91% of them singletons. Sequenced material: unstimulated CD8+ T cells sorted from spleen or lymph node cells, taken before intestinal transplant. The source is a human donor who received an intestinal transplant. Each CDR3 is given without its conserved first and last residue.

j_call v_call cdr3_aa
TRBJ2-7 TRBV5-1 ASSLVAGNTYEQY
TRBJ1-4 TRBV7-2 ASSLGVGRGHNEKLF
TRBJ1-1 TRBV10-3 AIRPDPGTGNTEAF
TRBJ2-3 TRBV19 ASKTSGGLGDTQY
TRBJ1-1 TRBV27 ASSFGEDTEAF
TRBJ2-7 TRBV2 ASSDRQGATYEQY
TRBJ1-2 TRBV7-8 ASSLFAGEGYYGYT
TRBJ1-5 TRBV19 ASSNDWGQLDQPQH
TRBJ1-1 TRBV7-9 ASSYFAVEAF
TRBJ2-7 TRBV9 ASSSSGGNSYEQY
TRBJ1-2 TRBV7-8 ASSLGGQGQGGYT
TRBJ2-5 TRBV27 ASSARRGEETQY
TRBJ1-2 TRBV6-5 ASSWDSNYGYT
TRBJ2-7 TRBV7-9 ASSASPGQGGEQY
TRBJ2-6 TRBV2 ASSDAGWLTGANVLT
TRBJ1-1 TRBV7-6 ASSLSQMNTEAF
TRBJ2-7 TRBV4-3 ASSTGVKSYEQY
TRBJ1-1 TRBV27 ASSLGGTTEAF
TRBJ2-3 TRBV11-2 ASSLDSTNHGTDTQY
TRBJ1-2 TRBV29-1 SVEGHYGYT
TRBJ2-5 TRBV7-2 ASSGQRQVPETQY
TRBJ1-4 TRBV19 ASSAWGDNEKLF
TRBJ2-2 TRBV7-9 ASRIQGAGELF
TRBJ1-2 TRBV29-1 SVDTSNYGYT
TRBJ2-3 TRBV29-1 SSNTGHITDTQY
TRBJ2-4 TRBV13 ASTYFGRVDIQY
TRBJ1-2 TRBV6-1 ASNPGQGGYGYT
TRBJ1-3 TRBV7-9 ASSTKDRVDGNTIY
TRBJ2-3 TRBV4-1 ASSQEPSGDTQY
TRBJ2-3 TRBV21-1 ASSKPGGGVADTQY
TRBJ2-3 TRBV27 ASIRLAGGSDTQY